This TCR beta chain was documented in a study of blood T cell repertoires in COVID-19. Overall study: The samples span acute and convalescent COVID-19 from the United States, Italy and Spain. T cells, B-cell-depleted T cells, or PBMCs supplied cDNA or gDNA.

As handled by the study authors: For nucleated cells, counts were estimated from reference gene primer amplification. Data came from immunoSEQ multiplex PCR; TCRdb stores just in-frame clones and leaves some out. V, J and clone size were drawn from that table, and D and trimming were deduced from the DNA. The sample includes 150,000 to 200,000 clones, 88% seen only once; the top ten take roughly 4.7%. The clonotype was recovered from a human donor in a cohort sampled during active COVID-19. The sequenced sample consisted of peripheral blood.

The DNA for the CDR3 is TGTGCCAGCAGTTACTCACAGGATTATAATTCACCCCTCCACTTT. Encoded protein: CASSYSQDYNSPLHF. The J gene is TRBJ1-6, the V gene TRBV6-5; TRBD1 is a possible D gene (5 bases). Germline V CDR1 and CDR2: MNHEY, SVGAGI. This CDR3 contains 15 residues. Trimming pared 0 bases from V and 4 bases from J, leaving 7 bases between.